A selection of T cell receptor beta chains follows, all from one sample in a study of T cells in Graves' hyperthyroidism and ophthalmopathy. TCRdb reanalysed the multiplex PCR reads using MiXCR and keeps one entry per CDR3 protein. The table includes approximately 700,000 distinct CDR3 sequences, around 15% detected once. The sample comprised blood. These receptors all stem from a man younger than 35 with Graves' hyperthyroidism. Each CDR3 is given with its conserved first and last residue. D genes are given only for firm matches. The size field is filled for only some rows; it gives once, few, many or a size class.

j_gene: TRBJ1-1
len: 12
d_gene: NA
v_gene: TRBV28
abundance: many
CDR3aa: CASSHRTAEAFF
CDR3nt: TGTGCCAGCAGTCATCGGACAGCAGAAGCTTTCTTT

j_gene: TRBJ2-3
len: 13
d_gene: NA
v_gene: TRBV20-1
abundance: NA
CDR3aa: CSARKRYTDTQYF
CDR3nt: TGCAGTGCTAGAAAGCGGTACACAGATACGCAGTATTTT

j_gene: TRBJ2-7
len: 15
d_gene: TRBD1
v_gene: TRBV18
abundance: NA
CDR3aa: CASSHGQGSSYEQYF
CDR3nt: TGTGCCAGCTCACACGGACAGGGAAGCTCCTACGAGCAGTACTTC

j_gene: TRBJ2-7
len: 14
d_gene: NA
v_gene: TRBV18
abundance: many
CDR3aa: CASSPQGLGYEQYF
CDR3nt: TGTGCCAGCTCTCCCCAGGGGTTGGGCTACGAGCAGTACTTC

j_gene: TRBJ2-1
len: 16
d_gene: NA
v_gene: TRBV5-4
abundance: many
CDR3aa: CASSLELGGGYNEQFF
CDR3nt: TGTGCCAGCAGCTTGGAATTGGGAGGGGGGTACAATGAGCAGTTCTTC

j_gene: TRBJ1-2
len: 13
d_gene: NA
v_gene: TRBV29-1
abundance: many
CDR3aa: CSVARDTNYGYTF
CDR3nt: TGCAGCGTTGCCCGGGACACAAACTATGGCTACACCTTC

j_gene: TRBJ1-1
len: 14
d_gene: TRBD1
v_gene: TRBV10-2
abundance: NA
CDR3aa: CASSDDRGSTEAFF
CDR3nt: TGCGCCAGCAGTGATGACAGGGGGTCCACTGAAGCTTTCTTT

j_gene: TRBJ2-1
len: 13
d_gene: NA
v_gene: TRBV10-3
abundance: many
CDR3aa: CATLRLEQNEQFF
CDR3nt: TGTGCAACCCTGAGGCTAGAGCAGAATGAGCAGTTCTTC

j_gene: TRBJ2-5
len: 14
d_gene: TRBD1
v_gene: TRBV28
abundance: many
CDR3aa: CASSSGQGGVTQYF
CDR3nt: TGTGCCAGCAGCTCGGGACAGGGGGGTGTGACCCAGTACTTC

j_gene: TRBJ2-7
len: 13
d_gene: NA
v_gene: TRBV28
abundance: many
CDR3aa: CASSPFGTSEQYF
CDR3nt: TGTGCCAGCAGTCCTTTTGGGACATCAGAGCAGTACTTC

j_gene: TRBJ2-1
len: 15
d_gene: TRBD2
v_gene: TRBV27
abundance: many
CDR3aa: CASKERGRNYNEQFF
CDR3nt: TGTGCCAGCAAGGAGCGGGGAAGGAACTACAATGAGCAGTTCTTC

j_gene: TRBJ2-1
len: 17
d_gene: TRBD2
v_gene: TRBV11-2
abundance: NA
CDR3aa: CASSQDLRASGNNEQFF
CDR3nt: TGCGCCAGCAGCCAAGATCTCCGGGCTAGCGGTAACAATGAGCAGTTCTTC

j_gene: TRBJ2-1
len: 17
d_gene: TRBD2
v_gene: TRBV30
abundance: many
CDR3aa: CAWTLIWGLAQDNEQFF
CDR3nt: TGTGCCTGGACCCTCATCTGGGGACTAGCGCAGGACAATGAGCAGTTCTTC

j_gene: TRBJ2-7
len: 13
d_gene: NA
v_gene: TRBV28
abundance: many
CDR3aa: CASSFQGSTKQYF
CDR3nt: TGTGCCAGCAGTTTTCAGGGATCTACGAAGCAGTACTTC

j_gene: TRBJ2-1
len: 14
d_gene: NA
v_gene: TRBV2
abundance: NA
CDR3aa: CASTPQRFYNEQFF
CDR3nt: TGTGCCAGCACTCCACAGCGCTTTTACAATGAGCAGTTCTTC

j_gene: TRBJ1-2
len: 12
d_gene: TRBD1
v_gene: TRBV19
abundance: once
CDR3aa: CASAGTVYGYTF
CDR3nt: TGTGCCAGTGCGGGGACAGTCTATGGCTACACCTTC

j_gene: TRBJ2-3
len: 15
d_gene: TRBD2
v_gene: TRBV5-1
abundance: many
CDR3aa: CASSPLAGRADTQYF
CDR3nt: TGCGCCAGCAGCCCCTTAGCGGGAAGGGCAGATACGCAGTATTTT

j_gene: TRBJ2-1
len: 15
d_gene: TRBD1
v_gene: TRBV6-1
abundance: many
CDR3aa: CASSSSGGSHNEQFF
CDR3nt: TGTGCCAGCAGTTCCTCAGGGGGCAGTCACAATGAGCAGTTCTTC

j_gene: TRBJ2-5
len: 17
d_gene: TRBD1
v_gene: TRBV12-5
abundance: many
CDR3aa: CASGPPGQGIEWETQYF
CDR3nt: TGTGCTAGTGGCCCACCGGGACAGGGGATTGAGTGGGAGACCCAGTACTTC

j_gene: TRBJ2-5
len: 13
d_gene: NA
v_gene: TRBV7-9
abundance: many
CDR3aa: CASSLTWQETQYF
CDR3nt: TGTGCCAGCAGCTTAACATGGCAAGAGACCCAGTACTTC

j_gene: TRBJ2-2
len: 15
d_gene: NA
v_gene: TRBV18
abundance: NA
CDR3aa: CASSPGSGNTGELFF
CDR3nt: TGTGCCAGCTCACCGGGTAGCGGGAACACCGGGGAGCTGTTTTTT

j_gene: TRBJ2-2
len: 16
d_gene: NA
v_gene: TRBV27
abundance: few
CDR3aa: CASSLFDRTNTGELFF
CDR3nt: TGTGCCAGCAGTTTATTCGACCGAACGAACACCGGGGAGCTGTTTTTT

j_gene: TRBJ2-6
len: 17
d_gene: NA
v_gene: TRBV25-1
abundance: NA
CDR3aa: CASSPTIGDSGANVLTF
CDR3nt: TGTGCCAGCAGCCCTACGATAGGAGACTCTGGGGCCAACGTCCTGACTTTC

j_gene: TRBJ2-2
len: 14
d_gene: NA
v_gene: TRBV29-1
abundance: NA
CDR3aa: CSVVPGTNTGELFF
CDR3nt: TGCAGCGTTGTCCCCGGAACGAACACCGGGGAGCTGTTTTTT

j_gene: TRBJ1-4
len: 13
d_gene: NA
v_gene: TRBV9
abundance: few
CDR3aa: CASSAPGNEKLFF
CDR3nt: TGTGCCAGCAGCGCCCCCGGGAATGAAAAACTGTTTTTT

j_gene: TRBJ1-2
len: 13
d_gene: NA
v_gene: TRBV20-1
abundance: many
CDR3aa: CSARASFNYGYTF
CDR3nt: TGCAGTGCTAGAGCGTCCTTTAACTATGGCTACACCTTC

j_gene: TRBJ1-4
len: 17
d_gene: TRBD1
v_gene: TRBV7-9
abundance: many
CDR3aa: CASSLSSGGATNEKLFF
CDR3nt: TGTGCCAGCAGCTTAAGCTCAGGGGGCGCGACTAATGAAAAACTGTTTTTT

j_gene: TRBJ2-7
len: 14
d_gene: NA
v_gene: TRBV30
abundance: few
CDR3aa: CAWDFRDRTYEQYF
CDR3nt: TGTGCCTGGGATTTTCGGGACCGAACCTACGAGCAGTACTTC

j_gene: TRBJ1-1
len: 12
d_gene: NA
v_gene: TRBV28
abundance: NA
CDR3aa: CASSLNEIEAFF
CDR3nt: TGTGCCAGCAGTTTAAACGAAATTGAAGCTTTCTTT

j_gene: TRBJ2-2
len: 14
d_gene: NA
v_gene: TRBV29-1
abundance: few
CDR3aa: CSVEGESDTGELFF
CDR3nt: TGCAGCGTTGAGGGGGAGAGCGACACCGGGGAGCTGTTTTTT

j_gene: TRBJ2-2
len: 15
d_gene: TRBD1
v_gene: TRBV11-1
abundance: NA
CDR3aa: CASRGMTGRFGELFF
CDR3nt: TGTGCCAGCAGGGGTATGACAGGGCGTTTCGGGGAGCTGTTTTTT

j_gene: TRBJ1-1
len: 13
d_gene: NA
v_gene: TRBV7-3
abundance: NA
CDR3aa: CASQKQAATEAFF
CDR3nt: TGTGCCAGCCAAAAACAGGCAGCCACTGAAGCTTTCTTT

j_gene: TRBJ2-1
len: 15
d_gene: TRBD2
v_gene: TRBV3-1
abundance: many
CDR3aa: CASSRGAGVYNEQFF
CDR3nt: TGTGCCAGCAGCCGTGGGGCGGGAGTATACAATGAGCAGTTCTTC

j_gene: TRBJ2-5
len: 18
d_gene: NA
v_gene: TRBV7-8
abundance: few
CDR3aa: CASSLLGLLEGVKETQYF
CDR3nt: TGTGCCAGCAGCTTACTCGGCCTTTTGGAGGGAGTAAAGGAGACCCAGTACTTC

j_gene: TRBJ2-7
len: 16
d_gene: TRBD2
v_gene: TRBV3-1
abundance: many
CDR3aa: CASSQGPLAGGREQYF
CDR3nt: TGTGCCAGCAGCCAAGGACCGCTAGCGGGAGGTCGCGAGCAGTACTTC

j_gene: TRBJ2-3
len: 15
d_gene: NA
v_gene: TRBV5-4
abundance: NA
CDR3aa: CASSLFVTSTDTQYF
CDR3nt: TGTGCCAGCAGCTTGTTTGTTACCAGCACAGATACGCAGTATTTT

j_gene: TRBJ1-1
len: 13
d_gene: TRBD1
v_gene: TRBV5-6
abundance: NA
CDR3aa: CASSVDRGTEAFF
CDR3nt: TGTGCCAGCAGCGTTGACAGGGGGACTGAAGCTTTCTTT

j_gene: TRBJ2-1
len: 13
d_gene: TRBD2
v_gene: TRBV28
abundance: NA
CDR3aa: CASSLGGLAPQFF
CDR3nt: TGTGCCAGCAGTTTAGGGGGACTAGCCCCGCAGTTCTTC

j_gene: TRBJ2-1
len: 14
d_gene: NA
v_gene: TRBV7-9
abundance: many
CDR3aa: CATGEGARTNEQFF
CDR3nt: TGTGCCACCGGGGAGGGGGCTAGGACCAATGAGCAGTTCTTC

j_gene: TRBJ2-5
len: 14
d_gene: TRBD2
v_gene: TRBV19
abundance: once
CDR3aa: CASSETSGKETQYF
CDR3nt: TGTGCCAGTAGTGAGACTAGCGGCAAAGAGACCCAGTACTTC

j_gene: TRBJ2-2
len: 16
d_gene: TRBD2
v_gene: TRBV7-6
abundance: few
CDR3aa: CASSSVVAGDTGELFF
CDR3nt: TGTGCCAGCAGTAGTGTAGTAGCGGGAGACACCGGGGAGCTGTTTTTT

j_gene: TRBJ2-1
len: 15
d_gene: NA
v_gene: TRBV4-3
abundance: few
CDR3aa: CASSQDTSTYNEQFF
CDR3nt: TGCGCCAGCAGCCAGGATACTAGTACCTACAATGAGCAGTTCTTC

j_gene: TRBJ2-7
len: 11
d_gene: NA
v_gene: TRBV28
abundance: NA
CDR3aa: CATNRAFEQYF
CDR3nt: TGTGCCACCAACAGGGCCTTCGAGCAGTACTTC

j_gene: TRBJ2-7
len: 16
d_gene: NA
v_gene: TRBV6-9
abundance: NA
CDR3aa: CASSYLNGLGVYEQYF
CDR3nt: TGTGCCAGCAGTTATTTGAACGGCCTAGGGGTCTACGAGCAGTACTTC

j_gene: TRBJ2-3
len: 13
d_gene: NA
v_gene: TRBV10-2
abundance: few
CDR3aa: CATSQDSTDTQYF
CDR3nt: TGCGCCACAAGTCAGGATAGCACAGATACGCAGTATTTT